The 24 T cell receptor beta chains in this list originate from one sample, sequenced in a study of control samples from healthy donors and cancer patients. The data were produced by immunoSEQ multiplex PCR, yet TCRdb's version contains in-frame clones alone and is incomplete. The repertoire holds tens of thousands of clones, over 85% seen once, with 1.3% in the top ten. The specimen was PBMCs. All receptors come from a woman between 35 and 50 years old with lung cancer.

There are a few counts of this clone. The sample contains more than one DNA sequence encoding this CDR3. The chain is built from TRBV19 and TRBJ2-7; D possibly matches TRBD1 or TRBD2 (5 bases each). CDR1 is LNHDA and CDR2 is SQIVND in the germline V gene (reference sequence). The length of the CDR3 is 13 residues. V shed 3 bases and J shed 2 bases, with 8 bases lying between them. The CDR3 nucleotides read TGTGCCAGTAGTATCGGGACCACCTACGAGCAGTACTTC. Translating it yields CASSIGTTYEQYF.

The gene calls are TRBV28 and TRBJ1-2, with 7 bases matching TRBD1. This CDR3 spans 14 amino acids. In germline, CDR1 is MDHEN, CDR2 SYDVKM. Trimming at V came to 7 bases and at J to 8 bases, leaving 13 bases not matched to a gene. The CDR3 loop is CASKPTGLLRGYTF. CDR3 bases: TGTGCCAGCAAACCGACAGGGCTTTTGAGAGGCTACACCTTC.

V is TRBV27 and J is TRBJ2-7; TRBD2 might be the D (5 bases). Germline V gene sequence: CDR1 MNHEY, CDR2 SMNVEV (reference sequence). V lost 5 bases and J lost 6, with 23 bases in between. The CDR3 spans 16 residues. The DNA for the CDR3 is TGTGCCAGCAGTCCGAAACCCAGGACGGGAAAGAGCGAGCAGTACTTC. It encodes CASSPKPRTGKSEQYF.

The chain links TRBV15 to TRBJ2-2; D call uncertain. V shed 0 bases and J shed 5 bases, with 13 bases lying between them. This CDR3 is built from 16 residues. The germline CDR1 and CDR2 sequences are LNHNV and YYDKDF (reference sequence). DNA of the CDR3: TGTGCCACCAGCAGAGACCGGGCTACTCGAACCGGGGAGCTGTTTTTT. It codes for CATSRDRATRTGELFF. Combining the CDR3 with reference TRBV15 and TRBJ2-2 gives the whole variable domain DAMVIQNPRYQVTQFGKPVTLSCSQTLNHNVMYWYQQKSSQAPKLLFHYYDKDFNNEADTPDNFQSRRPNTSFCFLDIRSPGLGDTAMYLCATSRDRATRTGELFFGEGSRLTVL.

The rearrangement links TRBV19 to TRBJ1-3; 7 nucleotides agree with TRBD1. This CDR3 spans 13 amino acids. V lost 6 bases, J lost 8 bases, and 7 bases stayed unmatched. Germline assignment: CDR1 LNHDA and CDR2 SQIVND (reference sequence). In nucleotides, the CDR3 is TGTGCCAGTAGGGACAGGACACGGGACACCATATATTTT. Its protein product is CASRDRTRDTIYF.

J is TRBJ2-3 and V is TRBV5-5; D is uncertain. Trimming cost V 1 base and J 0 bases, with 3 bases left between them. The CDR3 has 13 amino acids. CDR1 and CDR2 (germline): SGHKS, YYEKEE (reference sequence). The CDR3 region is CASSLPSTDTQYF. The CDR3, as DNA: TGTGCCAGCAGCTTGCCCAGCACAGATACGCAGTATTTT.

The rearrangement uses TRBV28 and TRBJ2-7; D possibly uses TRBD1 or TRBD2 (6 bases each). Trimming cost V 10 bases and J 0 bases, with 16 bases left between them. Germline CDR1 reads MDHEN; CDR2 reads SYDVKM. The CDR3 has 14 residues. The CDR3 bases are TGTGCCACCACCGGGGGCCTCAGCTCCTACGAGCAGTACTTC. Protein product: CATTGGLSSYEQYF.

This chain joins TRBV7-9 and TRBJ1-1; D perhaps matches TRBD1 (6 bases). Trimming pared 5 bases from V and 3 bases from J, leaving 7 bases between. Germline CDR1 is SEHNR and CDR2 is FQNEAQ (reference sequence). The CDR3 covers 12 residues. CDR3 region: CASSHRDTEAFF. For the CDR3, the DNA is TGTGCCAGCAGCCACAGGGACACTGAAGCTTTCTTT.

The rearrangement joins TRBV30 to TRBJ2-3, with TRBD2 matching 13 bases. This CDR3 has 15 residues. Looked up from germline, CDR1 is GTSNPN and CDR2 is SVGIG (reference sequence). V lost 5 bases and J lost 3; bases outside the gene matches: 5. The CDR3, as DNA: TGTGCCTGGGATCCGGGACTAGCGGGGACAGATACGCAGTATTTT. Amino acid sequence: CAWDPGLAGTDTQYF.

This clone showed up just once. V is TRBV6-5 and J is TRBJ1-2; unclear D gene. The V gene lost 8 bases and the J gene lost 1 base, with 5 bases spanning the gap. The CDR3 is 11 residues long. The germline V gene has CDR1 MNHEY and CDR2 SVGAGI. CDR3 coding DNA: TGTGCCAGCCTTGGTAACTATGGCTACACCTTC. Translated: CASLGNYGYTF.

J is TRBJ1-4 and V is TRBV7-8; 8 positions agree with TRBD1. The CDR3 has 16 amino acids. With 6 bases clipped from V and 1 base from J, the junction kept 7 bases outside the gene matches. Per germline, CDR1 SGHVS and CDR2 FQNEAQ. The CDR3 reads CASSLDRVGTNEKLFF. CDR3 bases: TGTGCCAGCAGTTTGGACAGGGTTGGAACTAATGAAAAACTGTTTTTT.

The chain joins TRBV5-1 to TRBJ1-1, with 8 nucleotides matching TRBD1. The germline gives CDR1 SGHRS, CDR2 YFSETQ. V shed 6 bases and J 0 bases; nucleotides not matched to a gene: 10. This CDR3 region has 16 residues. CDR3 DNA sequence: TGCGCCAGCACCCCGACAGGGGATACGTTGAACACTGAAGCTTTCTTT. Its protein is CASTPTGDTLNTEAFF.

In DNA, the CDR3 is TGCGCCAGCAGAACGTCGCAGCGTATTATAGCTGGAAACACCATATATTTT. It yields the protein CASRTSQRIIAGNTIYF. This chain links TRBV23-1 with TRBJ1-3; D is undetermined. TRBV23-1 belongs to the ORF category, with a function that is uncertain. Deletions cut 6 bases from V and 2 bases from J, with 20 bases between. The CDR3 is made up of 17 amino acids.

The rearrangement uses TRBV12-2 and TRBJ1-5. TRBV12-2 is deemed a pseudogene. This CDR3 comprises 17 residues. CDR3 bases: TGTGCAAGTCGCCTCGACCGGGCCCCCAAGGACAATCAGCCCCAGCATTTT. This gives the protein CASRLDRAPKDNQPQHF.

V gene TRBV11-3 combines with J gene TRBJ2-3, with a possible D match to TRBD2 (5 bases). CDR1 SGHNT and CDR2 YENEEA come from the germline V gene. V was cut by 1 base and J by 5 bases, with 10 bases left in between. This CDR3 contains 14 residues. The CDR3 region has the DNA TGTGCCAGCAGCTTAGGAGAGGGTTTAGATACGCAGTATTTT. The encoded protein is CASSLGEGLDTQYF.

The chain recombines TRBV19 with TRBJ2-7; a possible D gene is TRBD1 (6 bases). Germline-derived CDR1 and CDR2 are LNHDA and SQIVND (reference sequence). The CDR3 consists of 14 residues. The V end lost 3 bases, the J end lost 2 bases, and 11 bases lay between the germline ends. CDR3 nucleotides: TGTGCCAGTAGTATGGGACACCGAACCTACGAGCAGTACTTC. Protein: CASSMGHRTYEQYF.

For the CDR3, the DNA is TGTGCCAGCACCGGACAGGGGGCCGGGGAGCTGTTTTTT. Encoded protein: CASTGQGAGELFF. The V gene is TRBV25-1, the J gene TRBJ2-2, with 10 nucleotides matching TRBD1. Unmatched junction bases numbered 2, after V lost 7 bases and J lost 6 bases. The CDR3 covers 13 residues. Germline V gene sequence: CDR1 MGHDK, CDR2 SYGVNS.

The chain links TRBV27 to TRBJ2-7, with 10 positions matching TRBD1. Per germline, CDR1 MNHEY and CDR2 SMNVEV (reference sequence). This CDR3 spans 15 amino acids. The ends lost 5 bases at V and 3 bases at J; junction bases unmatched: 7. CDR3 protein: CASSTSGTGDYEQYF. As DNA, the CDR3 is TGTGCCAGCAGTACCTCCGGGACAGGGGACTACGAGCAGTACTTC.

The CDR3 is CASSSRQGNSYNEQFF. The CDR3, as DNA: TGTGCCAGCAGCTCCCGACAGGGGAACTCCTACAATGAGCAGTTCTTC. The V gene is TRBV5-4, the J gene TRBJ2-1, with TRBD1 matching over 8 bases. This CDR3 has 16 residues. Germline CDR1 SGHNT, CDR2 YYREEE (reference sequence). The V gene end was trimmed by 3 bases and the J gene end by 0 bases; junction bases not matched to a gene: 5.

The CDR3 sequence is CASSGPGGRSYTF. The CDR3 bases are TGTGCCAGCAGTGGCCCGGGAGGGCGTAGCTACACCTTC. This sequence joins TRBV6-4 and TRBJ1-2, with D hard to call. CDR1 and CDR2 (germline): MRHNA, SNTAGT. The CDR3 loop spans 13 amino acids. Trimming took off 4 bases at V and 9 bases at J, with 15 bases between the two ends.

The chain combines TRBV6-5 with TRBJ2-2; D may be TRBD2 (5 bases). Trimming took 6 bases from V and 3 from J, leaving 11 bases between them. The germline gives CDR1 MNHEY, CDR2 SVGAGI. The CDR3 is 14 amino acids. The CDR3 bases are TGTGCCAGCAGGACGGACTTATACACCGGGGAGCTGTTTTTT. Protein sequence: CASRTDLYTGELFF.

The chain employs TRBV10-3 and TRBJ1-3; the D gene is possibly TRBD1 (6 bases). V lost 6 bases and J 0 bases, leaving 12 bases between the germline ends. Germline values: CDR1 ENHRY, CDR2 SYGVKD. The CDR3 runs 15 residues. The CDR3 DNA reads as TGTGCCATCAGACGGACAGAAGACTCTGGAAACACCATATATTTT. Translation gives CAIRRTEDSGNTIYF.

The CDR3 DNA follows: TGTGCCAGCAGTGAATATCGGGAGGGTTCCTACGAGCAGTACTTC. Protein product: CASSEYREGSYEQYF. The chain is built from TRBV6-1 and TRBJ2-7, with 8 bases aligning to TRBD2. Germline lookup yields CDR1 MNHNS and CDR2 SASEGT. The CDR3 spans 15 residues. J gave up 1 base and V 2 bases, and 4 bases lay outside the gene matches.

The V gene is TRBV27, the J gene TRBJ2-7; perhaps TRBD1 as D (6 bases). Trimming pared 3 bases from V and 2 bases from J, leaving 11 bases between. The CDR3 is 14 residues long. Germline CDR1 MNHEY, CDR2 SMNVEV (reference sequence). The CDR3 here is CASSFTGKAYEQYF. The CDR3 DNA sequence: TGTGCCAGCAGTTTTACAGGGAAAGCCTACGAGCAGTACTTC.